The entry below gives a single TCR beta chain sequence along with its context. This clone was counted only a few times. Its antigen remains unidentified. Base qualities are not at hand, and no much larger clone is one base apart. The data derive from a study of blood T cell repertoires in COVID-19 (dated by TCRdb to 2019 to 2021). With respect to the entire study: Collaborator samples came from the United States, Italy and Spain and covered acute and convalescent phases of COVID-19. The material from the prospective study consisted of cDNA or gDNA derived from T cells, B-cell-depleted T cells, or PBMCs. The dataset comprised deeply sampled blood TCRbeta repertoires from subjects exposed to, actively infected with, or recovered from COVID-19. A freely available public database, intended as a resource for researchers studying the immune response to SARS-CoV-2, is where the repertoires were released. Samples were obtained from the ongoing ImmuneRACE study (first 160 participants) and from some 1,200 subjects provided by 6 global collaborators. Sample metadata almost always included a de-identified subject ID, COVID-19 status, age in years and sex. Where available, HLA class I and class II types were taken from metadata supplied by the sample provider and were not determined by assay-based typing. Results and caveats for the whole study, not just this receptor: The quantity of clinical and demographic metadata differed by source and by participant and was supplied without curation.

Collaborating institutions collected whole blood in K2EDTA tubes following their own protocols. For TCRbeta analysis, collaborators shipped samples as frozen whole blood, isolated PBMCs, or DNA extracted from either of those sample types. TCRbeta CDR3 regions were amplified from genomic DNA by means of the immunoSEQ Assay, a bias-controlled multiplex PCR. The original methods were these. Within the assay, amplification of reference gene primers was used to estimate how many nucleated cells each sample contained. To quantify the absolute abundance of each unique TCRbeta CDR3 rearrangement, sequence reads were collapsed and filtered. For each sample, productive Simpson clonality was calculated as the square root of Simpson's diversity index over productive rearrangements. Not all clones reach the TCRdb copy of this immuneACCESS table, which keeps in-frame sequences only. Checked studies attribute under half of the gap to unresolved V genes and leave the rest unexplained. V and J calls and clone size are as listed in that table; D and trimming were resolved from the DNA. The sample table holds over 250,000 clones, of which 85% were seen once. Of the sample, less than 15% falls within the top ten clones.

As encoded in the germline V gene, CDR1 is SGHRS while CDR2 is YFSETQ. Relative to germline, V is missing 0 bases and J is missing 7 bases, with 3 bases of the junction outside any gene match. The CDR3, cysteine through phenylalanine, is 15 amino acids long. The kept DNA is CDR3 alone, 45 bases in frame from the first base. Here the chain combines TRBV5-1 and TRBJ2-1; 11 bases in the junction line up with TRBD1. The sequencing input was peripheral blood. This clonotype originated in a human donor in a cohort sampled during active COVID-19. The CDR3 has the sequence CASSLVGQGGNEQFF. Read as DNA, the sequence is TGCGCCAGCAGCTTGGTGGGACAGGGGGGAAATGAGCAGTTCTTC.